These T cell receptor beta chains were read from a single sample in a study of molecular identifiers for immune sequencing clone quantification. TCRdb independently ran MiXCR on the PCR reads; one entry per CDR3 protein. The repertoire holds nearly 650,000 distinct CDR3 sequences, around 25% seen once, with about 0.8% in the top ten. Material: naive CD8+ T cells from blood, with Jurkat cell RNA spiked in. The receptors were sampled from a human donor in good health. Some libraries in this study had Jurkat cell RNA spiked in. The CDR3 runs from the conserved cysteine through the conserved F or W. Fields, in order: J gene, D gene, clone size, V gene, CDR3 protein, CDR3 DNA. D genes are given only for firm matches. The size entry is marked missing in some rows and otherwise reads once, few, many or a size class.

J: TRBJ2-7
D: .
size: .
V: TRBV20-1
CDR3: CSARGLSSGGESYEQYF
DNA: TGCAGTGCTAGAGGCCTTTCGTCGGGGGGCGAGTCGTACGAGCAGTACTTC

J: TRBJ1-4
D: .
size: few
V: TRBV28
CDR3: CASTEEGGEKLFF
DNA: TGTGCCAGCACCGAGGAGGGGGGTGAAAAACTGTTTTTT

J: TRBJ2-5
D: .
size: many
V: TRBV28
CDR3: CASSRPQETQYF
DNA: TGTGCCAGCAGTCGCCCCCAAGAGACCCAGTACTTC

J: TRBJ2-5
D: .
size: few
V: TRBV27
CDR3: CASSSLDPQETQYF
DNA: TGTGCCAGCAGTAGCCTGGACCCTCAAGAGACCCAGTACTTC

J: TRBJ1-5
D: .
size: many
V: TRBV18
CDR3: CASSPPDGDYSNQPQHF
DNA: TGTGCCAGCTCACCGCCCGACGGAGATTATAGCAATCAGCCCCAGCATTTT

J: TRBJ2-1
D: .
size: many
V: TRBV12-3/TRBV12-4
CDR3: CASSLVLNEQFF
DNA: TGTGCCAGCAGCTTAGTTTTAAATGAGCAGTTCTTC

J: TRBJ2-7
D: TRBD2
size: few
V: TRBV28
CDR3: CASSFRGLANHEQYF
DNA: TGTGCCAGCAGTTTTAGGGGACTAGCGAACCACGAGCAGTACTTC

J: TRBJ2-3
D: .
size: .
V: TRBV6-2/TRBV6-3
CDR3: CASTPISLGTDTQYF
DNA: TGTGCCAGCACCCCTATCTCCCTTGGCACAGATACGCAGTATTTT

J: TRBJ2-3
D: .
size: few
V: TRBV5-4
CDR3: CADEEDPEDTQYF
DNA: TGTGCGGACGAGGAGGACCCCGAGGATACGCAGTATTTT

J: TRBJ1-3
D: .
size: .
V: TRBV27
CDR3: CASSLWGGRGFSGNTIYF
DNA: TGTGCCAGCAGTTTATGGGGTGGGCGGGGGTTCTCTGGAAACACCATATATTTT

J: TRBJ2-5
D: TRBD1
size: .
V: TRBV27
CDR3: CASSQRTGGVVETQYF
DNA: TGTGCCAGCAGCCAGCGGACAGGGGGGGTTGTAGAGACCCAGTACTTC

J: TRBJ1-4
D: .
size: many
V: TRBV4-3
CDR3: CASSHSRLGEKLFF
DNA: TGCGCCAGCAGCCACTCCCGGTTGGGTGAAAAACTGTTTTTT

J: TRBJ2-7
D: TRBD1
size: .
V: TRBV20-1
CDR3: CSASTGQGIFGEQYF
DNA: TGCAGTGCTAGCACCGGACAGGGCATCTTTGGCGAGCAGTACTTC

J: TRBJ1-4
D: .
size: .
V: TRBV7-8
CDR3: CASSLAPAAATNEKLFF
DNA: TGTGCCAGCAGCTTAGCGCCGGCGGCTGCAACTAATGAAAAACTGTTTTTT

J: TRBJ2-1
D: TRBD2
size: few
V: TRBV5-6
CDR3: CASSGSGSGNEQFF
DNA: TGTGCCAGCAGCGGAAGCGGGAGTGGTAATGAGCAGTTCTTC

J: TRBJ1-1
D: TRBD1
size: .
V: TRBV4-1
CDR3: CASSQDNRDRAWTEAFF
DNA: TGCGCCAGCAGCCAAGACAACCGGGACAGGGCGTGGACTGAAGCTTTCTTT

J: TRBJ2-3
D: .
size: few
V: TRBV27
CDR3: CASSSPQGSSTDTQYF
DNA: TGTGCCAGCAGTTCCCCCCAGGGAAGCAGCACAGATACGCAGTATTTT

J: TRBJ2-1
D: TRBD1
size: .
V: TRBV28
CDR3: CASSPVGDRGGNEQFF
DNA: TGTGCCAGCAGTCCGGTTGGGGACAGGGGGGGGAATGAGCAGTTCTTC

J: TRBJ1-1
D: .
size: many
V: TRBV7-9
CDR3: CASSSTVEAFF
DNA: TGTGCCAGCAGCTCGACAGTCGAAGCTTTCTTT

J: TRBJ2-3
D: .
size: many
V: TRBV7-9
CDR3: CASSSGLPRDTQYF
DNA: TGTGCCAGCAGCTCGGGACTCCCCCGGGATACGCAGTATTTT

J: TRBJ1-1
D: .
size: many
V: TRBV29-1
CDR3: CSVEDRSAPEAFF
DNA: TGCAGCGTTGAAGATCGGTCGGCGCCTGAAGCTTTCTTT

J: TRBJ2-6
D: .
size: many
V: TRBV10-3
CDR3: CAISEMTDFKSGANVLTF
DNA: TGTGCCATCAGTGAGATGACAGATTTTAAATCTGGGGCCAACGTCCTGACTTTC

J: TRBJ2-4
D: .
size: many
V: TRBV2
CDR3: CASSELRQTGVAKNIQYF
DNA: TGTGCCAGCAGTGAACTCCGCCAGACAGGCGTAGCCAAAAACATTCAGTACTTC

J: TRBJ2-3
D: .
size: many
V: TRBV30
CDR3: CAWRESAGSTQYF
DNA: TGTGCCTGGAGAGAGTCGGCGGGAAGTACGCAGTATTTT

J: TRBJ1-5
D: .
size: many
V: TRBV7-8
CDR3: CASSLAKQGRQPQHF
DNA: TGTGCCAGCAGCTTAGCGAAGCAGGGAAGACAGCCCCAGCATTTT

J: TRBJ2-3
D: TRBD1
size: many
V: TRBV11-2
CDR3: CASSLEDRVGTDTQYF
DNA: TGTGCCAGCAGCTTAGAGGACAGGGTCGGCACAGATACGCAGTATTTT

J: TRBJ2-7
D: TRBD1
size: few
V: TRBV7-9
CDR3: CASSFSRGTGTYEQYF
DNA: TGTGCCAGCAGCTTTTCGCGCGGGACAGGCACCTACGAGCAGTACTTC

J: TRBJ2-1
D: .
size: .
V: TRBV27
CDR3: CAGSSDSERVYEQFF
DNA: TGTGCCGGCAGTTCGGATAGCGAGAGGGTCTATGAGCAGTTCTTC

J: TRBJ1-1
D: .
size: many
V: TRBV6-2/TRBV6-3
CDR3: CASTRQSSNTEAFF
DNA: TGTGCCAGCACCAGACAATCGAGCAACACTGAAGCTTTCTTT

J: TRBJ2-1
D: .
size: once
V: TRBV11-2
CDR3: CASGSRGSSYNEQFF
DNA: TGTGCCAGCGGCTCTAGGGGTAGCTCCTACAATGAGCAGTTCTTC

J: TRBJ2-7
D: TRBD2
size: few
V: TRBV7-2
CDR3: CASSLLGGRAYEQYF
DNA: TGTGCCAGCAGCTTACTTGGCGGGAGAGCCTACGAGCAGTACTTC

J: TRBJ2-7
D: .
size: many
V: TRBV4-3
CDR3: CASSQASSSYEQYF
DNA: TGCGCCAGCAGCCAAGCGAGCAGCTCCTACGAGCAGTACTTC

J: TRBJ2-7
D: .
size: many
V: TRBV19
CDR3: CASSAALSYEQYF
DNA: TGTGCCAGTAGCGCCGCTCTTAGTTACGAGCAGTACTTC

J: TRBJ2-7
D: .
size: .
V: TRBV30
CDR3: CAWSIGGYEQYF
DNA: TGTGCCTGGAGTATCGGGGGCTACGAGCAGTACTTC

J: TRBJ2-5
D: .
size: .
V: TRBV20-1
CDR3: CSARAPPSGRKETQYF
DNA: TGCAGTGCTAGAGCCCCGCCAAGTGGGCGAAAAGAGACCCAGTACTTC

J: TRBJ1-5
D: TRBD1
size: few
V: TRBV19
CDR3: CASSTTGEGQPQHF
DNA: TGTGCCAGTAGTACCACAGGGGAAGGGCAGCCCCAGCATTTT